The source of this T cell receptor beta chain is a study of blood T cells in healthy people across ages. Primed by a sample-barcoded 5' primer and a J-beta primer mix, a second PCR proceeded for about 7 to 12 cycles. Each TCR beta cDNA got a 12-nucleotide random molecular identifier. TCRdb used MiXCR to reprocess the 5' RACE reads, holding one entry per CDR3 protein. The table lists about 1,500,000 distinct CDR3 sequences, approximately 30% of them singletons. The CDR3 runs 16 residues. Trimming cost V 1 base and J 13 bases, with 23 bases left between them. As regards this clonotype: No antigen is known for it.

Broader study findings: Researchers judged that diversity estimates from one million T cells fell short of true values. Naive T cell percentage showed a strong correlation with the diversity of TCR beta.

Sequenced: blood. The origin of this receptor is a woman aged 30 to 39 in good health. V is TRBV12-3 or TRBV12-4 and J is TRBJ2-4; possible D gene TRBD2, 7 bases. The CDR3 here is CASSLGRGHRSYGQYF. CDR3 nucleotides: TGTGCCAGCAGTTTAGGGCGGGGGCACAGGTCCTACGGGCAGTACTTC.